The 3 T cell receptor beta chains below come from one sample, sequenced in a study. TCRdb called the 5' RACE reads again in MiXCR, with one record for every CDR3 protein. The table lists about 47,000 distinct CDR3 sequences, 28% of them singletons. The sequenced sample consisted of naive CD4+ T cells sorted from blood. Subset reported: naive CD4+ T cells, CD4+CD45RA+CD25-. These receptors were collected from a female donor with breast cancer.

CDR3 coding DNA: TGTGCCAGCAGACCGGACAGGTCGGCCTACGAGCAGTACTTC. It translates to CASRPDRSAYEQYF. The chain combines TRBV2 with TRBJ2-7, with 7 bases that match TRBD1. Germline V gene data show CDR1 as SNHLY and CDR2 as FYNNEI. V was pared by 6 bases and J by 2 bases, with 7 bases of the junction left unmatched. The CDR3 contains 14 residues.

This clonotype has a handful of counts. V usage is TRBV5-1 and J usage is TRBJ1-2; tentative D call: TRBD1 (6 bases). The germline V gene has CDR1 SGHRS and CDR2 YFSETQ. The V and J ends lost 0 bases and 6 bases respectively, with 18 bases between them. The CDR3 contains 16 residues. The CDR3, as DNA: TGCGCCAGCAGCTTGGTCCTGGGTTCGGGGGGCCATGGCTACACCTTC. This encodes CASSLVLGSGGHGYTF.

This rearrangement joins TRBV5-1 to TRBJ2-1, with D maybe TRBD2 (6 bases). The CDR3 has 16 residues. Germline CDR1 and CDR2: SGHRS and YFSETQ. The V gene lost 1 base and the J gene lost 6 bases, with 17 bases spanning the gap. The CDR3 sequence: CASSLSAGSKGNEQFF. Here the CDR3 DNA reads TGCGCCAGCAGCTTGTCTGCCGGGAGTAAGGGCAATGAGCAGTTCTTC.